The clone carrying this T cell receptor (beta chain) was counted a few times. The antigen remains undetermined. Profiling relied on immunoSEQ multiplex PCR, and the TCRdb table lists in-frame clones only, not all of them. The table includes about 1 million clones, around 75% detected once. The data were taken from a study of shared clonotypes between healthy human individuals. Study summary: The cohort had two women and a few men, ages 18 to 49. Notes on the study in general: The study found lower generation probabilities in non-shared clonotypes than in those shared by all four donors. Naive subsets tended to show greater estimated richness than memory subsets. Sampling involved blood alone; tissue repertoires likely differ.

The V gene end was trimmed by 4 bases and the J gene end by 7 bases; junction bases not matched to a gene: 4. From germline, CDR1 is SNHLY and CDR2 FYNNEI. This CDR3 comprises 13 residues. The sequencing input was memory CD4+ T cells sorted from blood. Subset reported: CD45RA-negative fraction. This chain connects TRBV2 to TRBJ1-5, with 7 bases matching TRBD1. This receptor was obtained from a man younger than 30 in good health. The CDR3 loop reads CASSVTGVQPQHF. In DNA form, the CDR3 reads TGTGCCAGCAGTGTCACAGGGGTACAGCCCCAGCATTTT.